A selection of T cell receptor beta chains follows, all from one sample in a study of cytomegalovirus exposure and HLA in healthy donors. This table comes from immunoSEQ multiplex PCR, and its TCRdb copy is limited to in-frame clones, with some not included. Of about 200,000 clones listed, around 84% are singletons. Sequenced input: PBMCs. These receptors came from a woman between 18 and 29 years old in good health and CMV-seronegative. Both conserved end residues are part of each CDR3. A D gene is named only where the DNA matches it firmly. Clone size is given for some rows only: seen once, a few or many times, or a class if the clone is expanded.

V gene: TRBV29-1; D gene: -; clone size: few; J gene: TRBJ1-1; CDR3 DNA: TGCAGCGTTGACAGGGGGAACACTGAAGCTTTCTTT; CDR3 protein: CSVDRGNTEAFF
V gene: TRBV5-1; D gene: TRBD2; clone size: once; J gene: TRBJ2-1; CDR3 DNA: TGCGCCAGCAGCTGGGGGGGAGGAGGCTACAATGAGCAGTTCTTC; CDR3 protein: CASSWGGGGYNEQFF
V gene: TRBV28; D gene: -; clone size: -; J gene: TRBJ2-1; CDR3 DNA: TGTGCCAGCAGGGAACGCGGGGGCTACTACAATGAGCAGTTCTTC; CDR3 protein: CASRERGGYYNEQFF
V gene: TRBV10-3; D gene: TRBD2; clone size: once; J gene: TRBJ2-7; CDR3 DNA: TGTGCCATCAGTGAGGGGACTAGCGGGTGGTACGAGCAGTACTTC; CDR3 protein: CAISEGTSGWYEQYF
V gene: TRBV10-3; D gene: TRBD2; clone size: -; J gene: TRBJ2-7; CDR3 DNA: TGTGCCATCAGTGAGTCTGGACTAGCGGGAAGCTCAGTCGACGAGCAGTACTTC; CDR3 protein: CAISESGLAGSSVDEQYF
V gene: TRBV2; D gene: TRBD2; clone size: -; J gene: TRBJ2-2; CDR3 DNA: TGTGCCAGCAATTCGCGGGAGGGATTCTCCGGGGAGCTGTTTTTT; CDR3 protein: CASNSREGFSGELFF
V gene: TRBV4-1; D gene: -; clone size: few; J gene: TRBJ1-2; CDR3 DNA: TGCGCCAGCAGCCAAGATGTGGAGGACTATGGCTACACCTTC; CDR3 protein: CASSQDVEDYGYTF
V gene: TRBV19; D gene: TRBD1; clone size: -; J gene: TRBJ1-1; CDR3 DNA: TGTGCCACCTTAGACAGGGGGCCTGGGAACACTGAAGCTTTCTTT; CDR3 protein: CATLDRGPGNTEAFF
V gene: TRBV2; D gene: TRBD2; clone size: -; J gene: TRBJ2-3; CDR3 DNA: TGTGCCAGCAGTGTATCTGATCAACTAGCGGGTAGCACAGATACGCAGTATTTT; CDR3 protein: CASSVSDQLAGSTDTQYF
V gene: TRBV11-3; D gene: -; clone size: few; J gene: TRBJ1-2; CDR3 DNA: TGTGCCAGCAGCTTAGGTCTAGGAGGCTACACCTTC; CDR3 protein: CASSLGLGGYTF
V gene: TRBV6-5; D gene: -; clone size: -; J gene: TRBJ2-3; CDR3 DNA: TGTGCCAGCAGGCCTTCCTCTACGTTAGATACGCAGTATTTT; CDR3 protein: CASRPSSTLDTQYF
V gene: TRBV6-1; D gene: -; clone size: -; J gene: TRBJ1-5; CDR3 DNA: TGTGCCAGCAGTGAATTGGAGCCCCTCGGGGGTCAGCCCCAGCATTTT; CDR3 protein: CASSELEPLGGQPQHF
V gene: TRBV4-3; D gene: TRBD1; clone size: -; J gene: TRBJ2-3; CDR3 DNA: TGCGCCAGCAGCCAAGACGGACAGGGGCCCAGGAATACGCAGTATTTT; CDR3 protein: CASSQDGQGPRNTQYF
V gene: TRBV30; D gene: -; clone size: -; J gene: TRBJ2-3; CDR3 DNA: TGTGCCTGGAGTGGCGGCCAGACTAGCACAGATACGCAGTATTTT; CDR3 protein: CAWSGGQTSTDTQYF
V gene: TRBV13; D gene: -; clone size: -; J gene: TRBJ2-3; CDR3 DNA: TGTGCCAGCAGCTTTCGGACTGGCACAGATACGCAGTATTTT; CDR3 protein: CASSFRTGTDTQYF
V gene: TRBV5-1; D gene: TRBD1; clone size: -; J gene: TRBJ1-4; CDR3 DNA: TGCGCCAGCAGCCCCGGGACAGGGGTTGAAAAACTGTTTTTT; CDR3 protein: CASSPGTGVEKLFF
V gene: TRBV30; D gene: -; clone size: -; J gene: TRBJ1-4; CDR3 DNA: TGTGCCTGGAGTGTACAGTTGAGAGAAAAACTGTTTTTT; CDR3 protein: CAWSVQLREKLFF
V gene: TRBV5-6; D gene: -; clone size: few; J gene: TRBJ2-6; CDR3 DNA: TGTGCCAGCAGCTTGAATGCTAGGTCGGGAGTAGTCGGGGCCAACGTCCTGACTTTC; CDR3 protein: CASSLNARSGVVGANVLTF
V gene: TRBV20-1; D gene: -; clone size: -; J gene: TRBJ2-1; CDR3 DNA: TGCAGTGCCCTAGACGCGGGATTGCAGTTCTTC; CDR3 protein: CSALDAGLQFF
V gene: TRBV6-6; D gene: -; clone size: -; J gene: TRBJ1-3; CDR3 DNA: TGTGCCAGCAGTCCATCCGGGAACACCATATATTTT; CDR3 protein: CASSPSGNTIYF
V gene: TRBV5-1; D gene: TRBD2; clone size: -; J gene: TRBJ2-4; CDR3 DNA: TGCGCCAGCAGCTTGGCCGCTCCTAGCGGGAGGAAAGACATTCAGTACTTC; CDR3 protein: CASSLAAPSGRKDIQYF
V gene: TRBV30; D gene: -; clone size: -; J gene: TRBJ1-5; CDR3 DNA: TGTGCCTGGAGACAGGGCGGGAATCAGCCCCAGCATTTT; CDR3 protein: CAWRQGGNQPQHF
V gene: TRBV7-9; D gene: -; clone size: -; J gene: TRBJ2-7; CDR3 DNA: TGTGCCAGCAGCTTAAGTAGCTTCCTCTACGAGCAGTACTTC; CDR3 protein: CASSLSSFLYEQYF
V gene: TRBV2; D gene: TRBD1; clone size: -; J gene: TRBJ1-5; CDR3 DNA: TGTGCCAGCAAATCACAGGGGGCACAGCAGCCCCAGCATTTT; CDR3 protein: CASKSQGAQQPQHF
V gene: TRBV5-1; D gene: -; clone size: -; J gene: TRBJ2-4; CDR3 DNA: TGCGCCAGCAGCTTGGTGCCGGTAGCCAAAAACATTCAGTACTTC; CDR3 protein: CASSLVPVAKNIQYF
V gene: TRBV19; D gene: TRBD2; clone size: -; J gene: TRBJ2-5; CDR3 DNA: TGTGCCAGTAGGCGGGAGGGCCTCGAGACCCAGTACTTC; CDR3 protein: CASRREGLETQYF
V gene: TRBV27; D gene: TRBD2; clone size: -; J gene: TRBJ2-1; CDR3 DNA: TGTGCCAGCAGTTGGACGGCGGGAGGTGGAAATGAGCAGTTCTTC; CDR3 protein: CASSWTAGGGNEQFF
V gene: TRBV19; D gene: -; clone size: -; J gene: TRBJ2-1; CDR3 DNA: TGTGCCAGTAGTACGGACTGGTACAATGAGCAGTTCTTC; CDR3 protein: CASSTDWYNEQFF
V gene: TRBV6-5; D gene: -; clone size: few; J gene: TRBJ2-7; CDR3 DNA: TGTGCCGCGGCATGGGGCCCCTACGAGCAGTACTTC; CDR3 protein: CAAAWGPYEQYF
V gene: TRBV27; D gene: -; clone size: -; J gene: TRBJ2-2; CDR3 DNA: TGTGCGGGGGGAACGGGCCCCACCGGGGAGCTGTTTTTT; CDR3 protein: CAGGTGPTGELFF
V gene: TRBV28; D gene: TRBD1; clone size: few; J gene: TRBJ1-4; CDR3 DNA: TGTGCCAGCCGGAAGGAGGGGGCTAGGTTTAATGAAAAACTGTTTTTT; CDR3 protein: CASRKEGARFNEKLFF
V gene: TRBV27; D gene: TRBD1; clone size: -; J gene: TRBJ2-7; CDR3 DNA: TGTGCCAGCAAGCGGACCTCCGGGACAGGCTACGAGCAGTACTTC; CDR3 protein: CASKRTSGTGYEQYF
V gene: TRBV28; D gene: -; clone size: -; J gene: TRBJ2-7; CDR3 DNA: TGTGCCAGCAGCGGGACACTCCTAACCTACGAGCAGTACTTC; CDR3 protein: CASSGTLLTYEQYF
V gene: TRBV7-9; D gene: -; clone size: -; J gene: TRBJ2-3; CDR3 DNA: TGTGCCAGCAGCCCAAGACTACCAGATACGCAGTATTTT; CDR3 protein: CASSPRLPDTQYF
V gene: TRBV7-9; D gene: -; clone size: -; J gene: TRBJ1-2; CDR3 DNA: TGTTCCAGCAGCTTGGCAGGGACAACTGGTGGCTACACCTTC; CDR3 protein: CSSSLAGTTGGYTF
V gene: TRBV7-9; D gene: -; clone size: -; J gene: TRBJ2-3; CDR3 DNA: TGTGCCAGCAGCTTCTCCCTTATGGGCGCCCAATCCCCACATGATACGCAGTATTTT; CDR3 protein: CASSFSLMGAQSPHDTQYF
V gene: TRBV23-1; D gene: -; clone size: -; J gene: TRBJ2-3; CDR3 DNA: TGCGCCAGCAGTCAGATACAGGGAACAGATACGCAGTATTTT; CDR3 protein: CASSQIQGTDTQYF
V gene: TRBV9; D gene: TRBD2; clone size: -; J gene: TRBJ2-1; CDR3 DNA: TGTGCCAGCAGCGTTCCGGGACTATACAATGAGCAGTTCTTC; CDR3 protein: CASSVPGLYNEQFF
V gene: TRBV28; D gene: -; clone size: -; J gene: TRBJ1-1; CDR3 DNA: TGTGCCAGCAGTACCCTCGGAGAAGACACTGAAGCTTTCTTT; CDR3 protein: CASSTLGEDTEAFF
V gene: TRBV28; D gene: TRBD2; clone size: -; J gene: TRBJ2-3; CDR3 DNA: TGTGCCAGCAGTCTCGGGACTATTACCACAGATACGCAGTATTTT; CDR3 protein: CASSLGTITTDTQYF
V gene: TRBV7-6; D gene: -; clone size: once; J gene: TRBJ2-1; CDR3 DNA: TGTGCCAGCAGCCAACCCAGCCAGGCCATGAATGAGCAGTTCTTC; CDR3 protein: CASSQPSQAMNEQFF
V gene: TRBV19; D gene: TRBD1; clone size: -; J gene: TRBJ1-5; CDR3 DNA: TGTGCCAGTAGTTGGGACAGTTATAGCAATCAGCCCCAGCATTTT; CDR3 protein: CASSWDSYSNQPQHF
V gene: TRBV19; D gene: TRBD1; clone size: -; J gene: TRBJ1-5; CDR3 DNA: TGTGCCAGTAGTATAGAACGGGGACAGACCAATCAGCCCCAGCATTTT; CDR3 protein: CASSIERGQTNQPQHF
V gene: TRBV5-6; D gene: -; clone size: -; J gene: TRBJ1-1; CDR3 DNA: TGTGCCAGCAGCGGCCTGATAACTGAAGCTTTCTTT; CDR3 protein: CASSGLITEAFF
V gene: TRBV19; D gene: TRBD1; clone size: once; J gene: TRBJ2-1; CDR3 DNA: TGTGCCAGTAGTATAACCGGGACAGCCTACAATGAGCAGTTCTTC; CDR3 protein: CASSITGTAYNEQFF